The following is a TCR beta chain sequence with its context. This specimen belongs to a study of blood T cell repertoires in COVID-19. CDR1 and CDR2 (germline): KGHSH, LQKENI. This CDR3 spans 14 amino acids. The V end was cut by 4 bases, the J end by 5 bases, with 15 bases between. The participants were between about 18 and 100 years old and came from under 25 US areas. This table comes from immunoSEQ multiplex PCR, and its TCRdb copy is limited to in-frame clones, with some not included. The table lists some 340,000 clones, 90% to 95% of them singletons. The sample taken for sequencing was PBMCs or T cells enriched from blood (not recorded which). The clonotype originates from a woman younger than 45 who had been exposed to COVID-19. The chain is built from TRBV18 and TRBJ2-7; D perhaps matches TRBD1 (7 bases). The CDR3 here is CASSRSRDSNEQYF. CDR3 DNA sequence: TGTGCCAGCTCACGCTCGCGGGACAGCAACGAGCAGTACTTC.